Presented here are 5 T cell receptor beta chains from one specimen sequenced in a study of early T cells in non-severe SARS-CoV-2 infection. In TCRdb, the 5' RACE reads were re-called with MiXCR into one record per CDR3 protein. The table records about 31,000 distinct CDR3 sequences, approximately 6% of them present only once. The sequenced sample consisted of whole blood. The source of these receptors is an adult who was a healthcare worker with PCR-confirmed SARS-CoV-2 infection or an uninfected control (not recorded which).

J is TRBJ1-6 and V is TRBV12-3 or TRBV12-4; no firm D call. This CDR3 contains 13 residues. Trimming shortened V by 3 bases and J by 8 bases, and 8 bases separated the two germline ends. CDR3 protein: CASSLVGDSPLHF. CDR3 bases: TGTGCCAGCAGTTTGGTGGGCGATTCACCCCTCCACTTT.

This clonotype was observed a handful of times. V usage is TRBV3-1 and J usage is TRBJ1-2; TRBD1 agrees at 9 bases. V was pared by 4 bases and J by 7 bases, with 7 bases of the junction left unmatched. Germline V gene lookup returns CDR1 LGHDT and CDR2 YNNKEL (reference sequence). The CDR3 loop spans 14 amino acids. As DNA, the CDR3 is TGTGCCAGCAGCCCGACGACAGGGGGTCGTGGCTACACCTTC. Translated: CASSPTTGGRGYTF.

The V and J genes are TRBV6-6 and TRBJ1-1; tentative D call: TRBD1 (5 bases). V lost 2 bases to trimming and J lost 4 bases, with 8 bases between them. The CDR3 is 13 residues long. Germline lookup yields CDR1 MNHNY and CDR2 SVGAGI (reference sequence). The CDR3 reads CASSYQGGTEAFF. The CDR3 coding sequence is TGTGCCAGCAGTTACCAGGGAGGCACTGAAGCTTTCTTT.

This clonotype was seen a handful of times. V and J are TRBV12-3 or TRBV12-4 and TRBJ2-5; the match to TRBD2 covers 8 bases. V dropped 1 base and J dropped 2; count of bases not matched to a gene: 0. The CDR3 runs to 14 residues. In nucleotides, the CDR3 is TGTGCCAGCAGTTTAGGCGGGAGGCAAGAGACCCAGTACTTC. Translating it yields CASSLGGRQETQYF.

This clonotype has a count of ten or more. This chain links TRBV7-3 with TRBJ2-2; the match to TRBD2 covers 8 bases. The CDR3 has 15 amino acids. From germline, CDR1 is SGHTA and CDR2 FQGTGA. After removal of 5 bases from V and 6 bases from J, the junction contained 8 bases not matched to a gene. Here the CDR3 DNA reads TGTGCCAGCAGCCCTCTGACTAGCGTGCCCGGGGAGCTGTTTTTT. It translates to CASSPLTSVPGELFF. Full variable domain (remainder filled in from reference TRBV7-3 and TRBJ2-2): GAGVSQTPSNKVTEKGKYVELRCDPISGHTALYWYRQSLGQGPEFLIYFQGTGAADDSGLPNDRFFAVRPEGSVSTLKIQRTERGDSAVYLCASSPLTSVPGELFFGEGSRLTVL.